Sequencing of this TCR beta chain was carried out in a study of blood T cell repertoires in COVID-19. Study overall: T cells, B-cell-depleted T cells, or PBMCs supplied cDNA or gDNA.

V dropped 2 bases and J dropped 8 bases, with 18 bases sitting between them. Per germline, CDR1 GTSNPN and CDR2 SVGIG (reference sequence). This CDR3 is 15 amino acids long. Enrolment of Seattle patients took place during active infection, and they were followed longitudinally. Under the authors' procedure: Counts of nucleated cells, estimated from reference gene primer amplification, were obtained. Profiled with immunoSEQ multiplex PCR; TCRdb holds only in-frame clones, not every one. That table furnishes V, J and clone size, whereas the DNA furnished D and trimming. This table has approximately 250,000 clones, around 90% appearing once.

The TCR was taken from a woman aged 55 to 70 with COVID-19, enrolled during active disease. The rearrangement uses TRBV30 and TRBJ2-2; D perhaps matches TRBD1 (6 bases). The sample comprised peripheral blood. The CDR3 sequence: CAWSPSGVVVGELFF. CDR3 coding DNA: TGTGCCTGGAGTCCGTCAGGGGTGGTTGTGGGGGAGCTGTTTTTT.